The clone carrying this TCR beta chain was counted a few times. Its antigen is still unknown. These data come from a study of blood T cells in healthy people across ages. Overall study findings and caveats: Relative to aged donors, long-lived donors carried more naive CD4+ cells and displayed higher diversity. Estimates based on one million T cells were treated as lower bounds.

Extractions gave at least 5.5 micrograms of total RNA per sample. The CDR3 is made up of 11 amino acids. CDR1 and CDR2 from the germline V gene are SQVTM and ANQGSEA. The V end lost 4 bases, the J end lost 1 base, and 4 bases lay between the germline ends. A second PCR of 7 to 11 cycles used a sample-barcoded 5' primer and a J-beta primer mix. The study obtained at least 2.5 million CDR3-containing paired-end reads from every sample. Each CDR3 protein gets one entry after TCRdb re-called the 5' RACE reads with MiXCR. The sample includes about 770,000 distinct CDR3 sequences, about 42% of them seen just once.

The sequencing input was blood. The origin of this receptor is a man aged 55 to 69 in good health. The rearrangement links TRBV29-1 to TRBJ1-1; D unresolved. CDR3 protein: CSVGKNTEAFF. The DNA for the CDR3 is TGCAGCGTTGGGAAGAACACTGAAGCTTTCTTT.